The 9 T cell receptor beta chains below come from one sample, sequenced in a study of OX40 agonist ivuxolimab in advanced cancers. Assay used: immunoSEQ multiplex PCR; TCRdb lists only in-frame clones, some missing. Here the sample spans around 62,000 clones, roughly nine tenths being singletons. Here the sequenced sample was CD4+ or CD8+ T cells sorted from blood, taken in a trial of the OX40 agonist ivuxolimab. The receptors here all came from an adult with an advanced solid tumor such as melanoma, head and neck, liver or kidney cancer.

The V call is TRBV20-1, the J call TRBJ2-1, with D unclear. Germline CDR1 and CDR2: DFQATT and SNEGSKA (reference sequence). Trimming took off 2 bases at V and 7 bases at J, with 6 bases between the two ends. This CDR3 has 11 amino acids. The chain's CDR3 is CSARRVNEQFF. The CDR3 nucleotides are TGCAGTGCTAGAAGGGTTAATGAGCAGTTCTTC.

The chain joins TRBV12-5 to TRBJ2-5; TRBD2 matches 13 bases. The J segment lost 5 bases and the V segment lost 2 bases, leaving 2 bases of the junction unmatched. The length of the CDR3 is 15 residues. The germline CDR1 and CDR2 sequences are LGHNT and FRNRAP. The CDR3 DNA is TGTGCTAGTGGTTTGACTAGCGGGGGGGAGGAGACCCAGTACTTC. This encodes CASGLTSGGEETQYF.

This clone was observed once. This rearrangement joins TRBV10-2 to TRBJ2-7; D is undetermined. There are 12 residues in the CDR3. Trimming left V 8 bases short and J 5 bases short, with 13 bases between. Germline V lookup: CDR1 WSHSY, CDR2 SAAADI. The CDR3 nucleotides read TGCGCCAGCTGTACTGTCCCCCACGAGCAGTACTTC. Amino acids: CASCTVPHEQYF.

This rearrangement joins TRBV10-1 to TRBJ2-5, with 10 bases lining up with TRBD2. The germline gives CDR1 WNHNN, CDR2 SYGVQD (reference sequence). V was pared by 4 bases and J by 1 base, with 3 bases of the junction left unmatched. This CDR3 region has 15 residues. CDR3 DNA: TGCGCCAGCAGTGGAGGACTAGCGGCCCAAGAGACCCAGTACTTC. This sequence encodes CASSGGLAAQETQYF.

This clone came up once. The chain couples TRBV7-2 to TRBJ1-3, with D perhaps TRBD1 (5 bases). The V gene lost 1 base and the J gene lost 4 bases, with 23 bases spanning the gap. Looked up from germline, CDR1 is SGHTA and CDR2 is FQGNSA. This CDR3 has 19 amino acids. For the CDR3, the DNA is TGTGCCAGCAGCTTAGTACAGGACGGCGAAGTTCGCCCGGGAAACACCATATATTTT. Protein sequence: CASSLVQDGEVRPGNTIYF.

The chain uses TRBV5-1 and TRBJ2-1, with D tentatively TRBD1 (6 bases). Germline V CDR1 and CDR2: SGHRS, YFSETQ. V gave up 0 bases and J gave up 5 bases, with 15 bases separating them. The CDR3 loop spans 16 amino acids. This CDR3 reads CASSLGTGTLNNEQFF. In nucleotides, the CDR3 is TGCGCCAGCAGCTTGGGTACCGGGACACTTAACAATGAGCAGTTCTTC.

The chain recombines TRBV6-1 with TRBJ1-2; D not certain. V was clipped by 0 bases and J by 3 bases, with 5 bases between them. CDR1 and CDR2 from the germline V gene are MNHNS and SASEGT. This CDR3 has 13 amino acids. This chain's CDR3 is CASSEAGDYGYTF. The CDR3 bases are TGTGCCAGCAGTGAAGCAGGAGACTATGGCTACACCTTC.

This clone was seen a single time. The rearrangement uses TRBV2 and TRBJ1-3, with D tentatively TRBD1 (5 bases). The CDR3 length is 14 residues. With 2 bases removed from V and 1 base from J, the gap between germline ends came to 6 bases. CDR1 and CDR2 from the germline V gene are SNHLY and FYNNEI. The chain's CDR3 is CASSEQGSGNTIYF. The CDR3 DNA sequence: TGTGCCAGCAGTGAACAGGGTTCTGGAAACACCATATATTTT.

As to this clone: Other DNA sequences within the sample encode an identical CDR3. The chain has TRBV9 and TRBJ1-1, with a possible D match to TRBD1 (6 bases). Trimming took off 0 bases at V and 7 bases at J, with 10 bases between the two ends. In germline, CDR1 is SGDLS, CDR2 YYNGEE. CDR3 length: 13 residues. The CDR3: CASSVVLDSEAFF. CDR3 in DNA: TGTGCCAGCAGCGTAGTACTGGACAGTGAAGCTTTCTTT.